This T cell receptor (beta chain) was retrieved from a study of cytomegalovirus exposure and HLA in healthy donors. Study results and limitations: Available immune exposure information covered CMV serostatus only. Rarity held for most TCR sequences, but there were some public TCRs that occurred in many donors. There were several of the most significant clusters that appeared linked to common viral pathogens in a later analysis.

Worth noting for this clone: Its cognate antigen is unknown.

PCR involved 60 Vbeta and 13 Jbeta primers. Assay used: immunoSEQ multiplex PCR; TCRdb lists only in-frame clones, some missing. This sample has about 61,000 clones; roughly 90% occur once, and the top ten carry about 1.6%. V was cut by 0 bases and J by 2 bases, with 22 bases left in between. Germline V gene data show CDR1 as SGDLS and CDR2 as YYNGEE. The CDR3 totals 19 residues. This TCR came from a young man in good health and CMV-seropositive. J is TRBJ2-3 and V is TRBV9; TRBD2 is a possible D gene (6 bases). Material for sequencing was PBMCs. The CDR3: CASSVGFGGGTHNTDTQYF. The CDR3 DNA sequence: TGTGCCAGCAGCGTAGGCTTCGGTGGAGGGACCCACAACACAGATACGCAGTATTTT.